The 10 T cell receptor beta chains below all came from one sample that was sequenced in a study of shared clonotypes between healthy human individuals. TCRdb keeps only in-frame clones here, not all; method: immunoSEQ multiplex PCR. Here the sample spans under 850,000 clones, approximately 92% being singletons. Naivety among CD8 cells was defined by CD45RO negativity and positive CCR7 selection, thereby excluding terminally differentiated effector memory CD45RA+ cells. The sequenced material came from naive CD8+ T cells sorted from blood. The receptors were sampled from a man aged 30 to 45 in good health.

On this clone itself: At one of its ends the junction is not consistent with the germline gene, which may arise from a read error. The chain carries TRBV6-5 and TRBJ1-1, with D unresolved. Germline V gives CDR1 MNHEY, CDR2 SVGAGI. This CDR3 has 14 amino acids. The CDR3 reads CASSYSKGNSEAFF. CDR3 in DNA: TGTGCCAGCAGTTACTCGAAGGGTAACAGTGAAGCTTTCTTT.

DNA for the CDR3: TGTGCCAGCAGCACACGGACAGAAGACACTGAAGCTTTCTTT. Translation gives CASSTRTEDTEAFF. The chain combines TRBV9 with TRBJ1-1; maybe TRBD1 (6 bases). This CDR3 spans 14 amino acids. Germline V gives CDR1 SGDLS, CDR2 YYNGEE. Trimming removed 4 bases at V and 3 bases at J, with 13 bases between.

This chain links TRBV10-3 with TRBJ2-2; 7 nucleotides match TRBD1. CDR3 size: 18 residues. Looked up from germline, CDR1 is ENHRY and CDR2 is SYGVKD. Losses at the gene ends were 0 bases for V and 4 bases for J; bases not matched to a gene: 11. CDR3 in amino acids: CAISESGGAELGTGELFF. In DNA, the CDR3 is TGTGCCATCAGTGAGTCAGGGGGCGCGGAGCTAGGCACCGGGGAGCTGTTTTTT.

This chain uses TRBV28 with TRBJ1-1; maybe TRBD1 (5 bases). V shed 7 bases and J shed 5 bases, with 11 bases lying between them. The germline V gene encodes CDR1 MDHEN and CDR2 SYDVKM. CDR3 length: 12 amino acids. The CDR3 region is CASNRGETEAFF. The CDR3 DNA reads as TGTGCCAGCAACCGGGGGGAGACTGAAGCTTTCTTT.

CDR3 amino acids: CASSEETGGYNEQFF. Written as DNA, the CDR3 is TGTGCCAGCAGTGAAGAGACAGGGGGCTACAATGAGCAGTTCTTC. V usage is TRBV6-1 and J usage is TRBJ2-1, with TRBD1 matching over 9 bases. The trim removed 1 base at V and 3 bases at J, leaving 1 base unmatched. This CDR3 has 15 residues. Germline lookup yields CDR1 MNHNS and CDR2 SASEGT.

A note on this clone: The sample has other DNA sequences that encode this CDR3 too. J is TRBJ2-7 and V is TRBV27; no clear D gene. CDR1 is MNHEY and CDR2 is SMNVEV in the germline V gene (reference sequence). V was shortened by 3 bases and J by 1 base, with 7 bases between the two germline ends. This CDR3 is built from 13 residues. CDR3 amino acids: CASSLGPSYEQYF. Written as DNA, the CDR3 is TGTGCCAGCAGTTTGGGTCCGTCCTACGAGCAGTACTTC.

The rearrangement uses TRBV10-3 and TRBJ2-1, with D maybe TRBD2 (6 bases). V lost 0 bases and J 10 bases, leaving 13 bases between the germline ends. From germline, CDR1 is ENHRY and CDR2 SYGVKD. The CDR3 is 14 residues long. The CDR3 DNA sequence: TGTGCCATCAGTGAGTCGGGGCGGGCGGGGGAGCAGTTCTTC. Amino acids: CAISESGRAGEQFF.

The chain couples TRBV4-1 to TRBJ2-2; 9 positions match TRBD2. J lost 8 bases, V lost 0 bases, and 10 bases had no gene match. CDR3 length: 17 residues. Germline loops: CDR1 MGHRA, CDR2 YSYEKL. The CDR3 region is CASSQDTLAGRSGELFF. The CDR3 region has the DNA TGCGCCAGCAGCCAAGACACTCTAGCGGGACGGTCTGGGGAGCTGTTTTTT.

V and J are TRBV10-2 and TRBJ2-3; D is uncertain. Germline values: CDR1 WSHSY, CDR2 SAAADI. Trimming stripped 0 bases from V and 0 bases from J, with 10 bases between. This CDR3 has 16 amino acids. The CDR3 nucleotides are TGCGCCAGCAGTGAGTCAACAGCCACTAGCACAGATACGCAGTATTTT. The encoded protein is CASSESTATSTDTQYF.

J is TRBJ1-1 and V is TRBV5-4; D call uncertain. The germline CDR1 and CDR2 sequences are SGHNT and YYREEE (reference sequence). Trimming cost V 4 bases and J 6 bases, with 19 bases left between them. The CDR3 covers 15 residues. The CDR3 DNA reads TGTGCCAGCAGCACCGTCGCGGTAGGGATATCTGAAGCTTTCTTT. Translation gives CASSTVAVGISEAFF.